A selection of T cell receptor beta chains follows, all from one sample in a study of blood T cell repertoires in COVID-19. The data were produced by immunoSEQ multiplex PCR, yet TCRdb's version contains in-frame clones alone and is incomplete. The sample carries 250,000 to 300,000 clones, roughly four fifths recorded once. The sample consisted of PBMCs or T cells enriched from blood (not recorded which). The receptor set was obtained from a middle-aged man who had been exposed to COVID-19. Each CDR3 is given with its conserved first and last residue. A D gene is named only where the DNA matches it firmly. Clone size is stated in some rows and not others, as once, few, many or a class when expanded.

d_gene	v_gene	abundance	j_gene	CDR3nt	CDR3aa
.	TRBV6-5	.	TRBJ2-1	TGTGCCAGCAGTCCCCGGGAGATTCGCAATGAGCAGTTCTTC	CASSPREIRNEQFF
.	TRBV19	once	TRBJ1-4	TGTGCCAGTAGTATAGACCAGGGTTTTGCTAATGAAAAACTGTTTTTT	CASSIDQGFANEKLFF
.	TRBV5-4	.	TRBJ2-7	TGTGCCAGCAGCTTGGGAACAACCATCGACGAGCAGTACTTC	CASSLGTTIDEQYF
TRBD2	TRBV4-2	few	TRBJ2-5	TGTGCCAGCAGCCAAGGCCTTAAAAGCGGGGAGGGGACCCAGTACTTC	CASSQGLKSGEGTQYF
TRBD2	TRBV6-1	.	TRBJ2-3	TGTGCCAGCAGTGAAGCCCTAGCGGGGAACACAGATACGCAGTATTTT	CASSEALAGNTDTQYF
TRBD1	TRBV5-1	.	TRBJ1-3	TGCGCCAGCAGCAGGAGGGGGCCCGGAAACACCATATATTTT	CASSRRGPGNTIYF
TRBD2	TRBV7-2	.	TRBJ2-2	TGTGCCAGCAGCCCCGGACTAGCGGTAGACACCGGGGAGCTGTTTTTT	CASSPGLAVDTGELFF
TRBD1	TRBV3-1/TRBV3-2	once	TRBJ2-2	TGTGCCAGCAGTGACAGGGCCTACACCGGGGAGCTGTTTTTT	CASSDRAYTGELFF
.	TRBV3-1/TRBV3-2	once	TRBJ2-7	TGTGCCAGCAGCCTATGGGACTCCTCCGCCCCCGAGCAGTACTTC	CASSLWDSSAPEQYF
TRBD2	TRBV24-1	.	TRBJ2-1	TGTGCCACCGAGGCCCGGGACGGGGGGAACAATGAGCAGTTCTTC	CATEARDGGNNEQFF
.	TRBV7-9	.	TRBJ1-2	TGTGCCGGAGGAACAGGGAGAACCAATGGCTACACCTTC	CAGGTGRTNGYTF
.	TRBV6-5	.	TRBJ1-3	TGTGCCAGCAGTTACTCGATAGCTGGTGCTGGAAACACCATATATTTT	CASSYSIAGAGNTIYF
.	TRBV25-1	once	TRBJ2-3	TGTGCCAGCAGAGAACTCCACCGGAGCCCCCAGTATTTT	CASRELHRSPQYF
TRBD2	TRBV19	.	TRBJ2-5	TGTGCCAGTAGTATGGGACTAGCGGGAGGGCCTGGGATTGAGACCCAGTACTTC	CASSMGLAGGPGIETQYF
.	TRBV5-8	.	TRBJ1-5	TGTGCCAGCAGCTGGGTCCGGGATCAGCCCCAGCATTTT	CASSWVRDQPQHF
.	TRBV1	few	TRBJ2-1	TGCACCAGCAGCCCCACTAGCGGGACCTACAATGAGCAGTTCTTC	CTSSPTSGTYNEQFF
TRBD2	TRBV15	.	TRBJ2-1	TGTGCCACCAGCAGAGATGGGAGCGGGAGTAACAATGAGCAGTTCTTC	CATSRDGSGSNNEQFF
.	TRBV6-6	.	TRBJ2-1	TGTGCCAGCAGTTACGCCCAGGGCACTCGCAATGAGCAGTTCTTC	CASSYAQGTRNEQFF
.	TRBV30	.	TRBJ1-1	TGTGCCTGGCACAGACCGAACACTGAAGCTTTCTTT	CAWHRPNTEAFF
.	TRBV19	.	TRBJ2-4	TGTGCCAGTACGAATCTGATGGCAAACATTCAGTACTTC	CASTNLMANIQYF
TRBD2	TRBV18	.	TRBJ2-1	TGTGCCAGCAAGACTAGCGGGAGCTACAATGAGCAGTTCTTC	CASKTSGSYNEQFF
.	TRBV7-9	.	TRBJ2-2	TGTGCCAGCAGCTCTGCGTCGGAGCTGTTTTTT	CASSSASELFF
.	TRBV11-2	.	TRBJ2-5	TGTGCCAGCAGCTTAGCGGGGTTAGAGACCCAGTACTTC	CASSLAGLETQYF
.	TRBV27	once	TRBJ1-1	TGTGCCAGCAGTACACAGGGGAACACTGAAGCTTTCTTT	CASSTQGNTEAFF
.	TRBV11-3	.	TRBJ2-7	TGTGCCAGCAGCTTAATGAGTCAAGTTCGGGTCGTCCACGAGCAGTACTTC	CASSLMSQVRVVHEQYF
TRBD2	TRBV6-5	.	TRBJ2-5	TGTGCCAGCGGCTTGACTAGCGGGAGCCAAGAGACCCAGTACTTC	CASGLTSGSQETQYF
.	TRBV2	.	TRBJ2-7	TGTGCCAGCAGCCTCGACAGGACCTCCTACGAGCAGTACTTC	CASSLDRTSYEQYF
.	TRBV14	.	TRBJ2-7	TGTGCCAGCAGCCCTGACAGGCTGAGCTCCTACGAGCAGTACTTC	CASSPDRLSSYEQYF
TRBD2	TRBV5-5	.	TRBJ2-7	TGTGCCAGCAGCTTGTCAAGCGGGAGAATCTACGAGCAGTACTTC	CASSLSSGRIYEQYF